The rows below give T cell receptor beta chains drawn from one sample of a study of graft-versus-host responses after intestinal transplantation. Clones were read by immunoSEQ multiplex PCR, and TCRdb kept only the in-frame ones, dropping some. There are 98,000 or so clones in the sample; roughly 87% occur only once, and over 0.8% lies in the top ten. Their specific antigens are unknown. This specimen was unstimulated CD4+ T cells sorted from spleen or lymph node cells, taken before intestinal transplant. The origin of the receptors is a human donor who received an intestinal transplant. CDR3s include the opening cysteine and the closing phenylalanine or tryptophan. A D gene is named only where the DNA matches it firmly. Part of the rows lack a size; the others show once, few, many or a class for expanded clones.

V gene,clone size,D gene,J gene,CDR3 DNA,CDR3 protein
TRBV19,-,TRBD1,TRBJ1-5,TGTGCCAGTAGTATTCTCGGGACAGGCAATCAGCCCCAGCATTTT,CASSILGTGNQPQHF
TRBV29-1,-,TRBD1,TRBJ1-2,TGCAGCGTTGGATCCGGGACAGGGGAAGGCTACACCTTC,CSVGSGTGEGYTF
TRBV12-5,-,TRBD1,TRBJ1-2,TGTGCTAGTGGTGGGGGACAGGGGATTGATGGCTACACCTTC,CASGGGQGIDGYTF
TRBV7-3,-,-,TRBJ1-1,TGTGCCAGCAGCTTAATGGGGGACCTGAACACTGAAGCTTTCTTT,CASSLMGDLNTEAFF
TRBV5-4,-,-,TRBJ2-1,TGTGCCAGCACCCGCGTGGGGTCGGAGAACAATGAGCAGTTCTTC,CASTRVGSENNEQFF
TRBV25-1,-,-,TRBJ1-1,TGTGCCAGCAGTGAATATCGCGGGGGAAACACTGAAGCTTTCTTT,CASSEYRGGNTEAFF
TRBV4-1,-,TRBD1,TRBJ1-4,TGCGCCAGCAGCCAACCGGGACAGGGGGGAGAAAAACTGTTTTTT,CASSQPGQGGEKLFF
TRBV5-4,-,TRBD2,TRBJ2-5,TGTGCCAGCAGCTTGGGAACTAGCGGGAGTCGACAGACCCAGTACTTC,CASSLGTSGSRQTQYF
TRBV11-3,few,TRBD1,TRBJ2-2,TGTGCCAGCAGCCACCCGGGACAGCGCACCGGGGAGCTGTTTTTT,CASSHPGQRTGELFF
TRBV11-2,-,-,TRBJ1-2,TGTGCCAGCAGTTCAGGGGAGATTGGCTACACCTTC,CASSSGEIGYTF
TRBV5-6,-,-,TRBJ2-1,TGTGCCAGCAGCTGGGGCGGTGAGCAGTTCTTC,CASSWGGEQFF
TRBV27,-,-,TRBJ1-2,TGTGCCAGCAGCCCCAGGGGCTCGAACTATGGCTACACCTTC,CASSPRGSNYGYTF
TRBV10-1,-,-,TRBJ2-7,TGCGCCAGCAGTGAGAGTGGGGGCTCCGAGCAGTACTTC,CASSESGGSEQYF
TRBV5-6,few,-,TRBJ1-2,TGTGCCAGCAGCTTGGTAGGCAGGGAAGACTATGGCTACACCTTC,CASSLVGREDYGYTF
TRBV5-1,-,-,TRBJ2-3,TGCGCCAGCAGCTTGGCAGGTCACCCCCGGGACAGCACAGATACGCAGTATTTT,CASSLAGHPRDSTDTQYF
TRBV18,-,-,TRBJ2-7,TGTGCCAGCTCCCCCGGGGCCAGCTCCTACGAGCAGTACTTC,CASSPGASSYEQYF
TRBV9,once,TRBD2,TRBJ2-1,TGTGCCAGCAGCGTAGGGACTAGCGGGAGAATTCTGAGCTCCTACAATGAGCAGTTCTTC,CASSVGTSGRILSSYNEQFF
TRBV29-1,few,-,TRBJ2-3,TGCAGCGTTGATAACGTCGAGGGGGACACAGATACGCAGTATTTT,CSVDNVEGDTDTQYF
TRBV5-5,once,-,TRBJ1-1,TGTGCCAGCAGTTCTGGGAGGGGCAGGGGCACGAACACTGAAGCTTTCTTT,CASSSGRGRGTNTEAFF
TRBV6-6,-,-,TRBJ2-1,TGTGCCAGCAGTTTCGACCCCTCCTACAATGAGCAGTTCTTC,CASSFDPSYNEQFF
TRBV29-1,-,TRBD1,TRBJ2-7,TGCAGCGTTGAAGGGCTGGCAGGGGGCTTAGGTTCCCGCGAGCAGTACTTC,CSVEGLAGGLGSREQYF
TRBV19,-,-,TRBJ2-6,TGTGCCAGTACAGGGGTTTCTGGGGCCAACGTCCTGACTTTC,CASTGVSGANVLTF
TRBV10-3,-,-,TRBJ1-3,TGTGCCATCAGTGAGATCGGACAGGGAAACACCATATATTTT,CAISEIGQGNTIYF
TRBV7-3,-,TRBD2,TRBJ2-1,TGTGCCAGCAGCCCTGGTAGCGGGAGGGCCCGTAGTGAGCAGTTCTTC,CASSPGSGRARSEQFF
TRBV10-3,-,TRBD2,TRBJ2-5,TGTGCCATCAGTATGGGACTAGCGGTGGCTGAGACCCAGTACTTC,CAISMGLAVAETQYF
TRBV6-5,-,TRBD1,TRBJ1-5,TGTGCCAGCAGGCAGGACAGGGGGCTTCAGCCCCAGCATTTT,CASRQDRGLQPQHF
TRBV11-2,-,TRBD2,TRBJ2-3,TGTGCCAGCAGCCTCATCAGCGGGATTCACCAGTATTTT,CASSLISGIHQYF
TRBV10-3,-,-,TRBJ2-3,TGTGCCATCAGGGGGGGTATAGGCACAGATACGCAGTATTTT,CAIRGGIGTDTQYF